This is a list of T cell receptor beta chains from one sample in a study of shared clonotypes between healthy human individuals. Sequencing was performed with immunoSEQ multiplex PCR; in TCRdb, only in-frame clones are kept and a portion is missing. The table includes some 450,000 clones, roughly 80% detected once. The sequencing sample was made of PBMCs. These receptors all come from a woman in her 40s in good health. Some clones in this sample may be carry-over from other donors' samples. Both conserved end residues are part of each CDR3. Each record gives: CDR3 DNA, CDR3 protein, D gene, clone size, J gene, V gene. D genes are given only for firm matches. Not every row has a clone size; where given, it reads once, few, many or a size class.

CDR3nt: TGTGCCAGCAGCGTTCTTAACTATGGCTACACCTTC
CDR3aa: CASSVLNYGYTF
d_gene: -
abundance: -
j_gene: TRBJ1-2
v_gene: TRBV7-2

CDR3nt: TGTGCCAGTAGTATAGGGAGGAGCTCCTACGAGCAGTACTTC
CDR3aa: CASSIGRSSYEQYF
d_gene: -
abundance: -
j_gene: TRBJ2-7
v_gene: TRBV19

CDR3nt: TGTGCCAGCAGCTTAGACCCAGGTGAACAAGAGACCCAGTACTTC
CDR3aa: CASSLDPGEQETQYF
d_gene: -
abundance: -
j_gene: TRBJ2-5
v_gene: TRBV11-2

CDR3nt: TGCGCCAGCAGCCAAGACGCAGGGGTTGATGAAAAACTGTTTTTT
CDR3aa: CASSQDAGVDEKLFF
d_gene: -
abundance: -
j_gene: TRBJ1-4
v_gene: TRBV4-1

CDR3nt: TGTGCCAGCAGTCGACAGGGGTATGAGACCCAGTACTTC
CDR3aa: CASSRQGYETQYF
d_gene: TRBD1
abundance: -
j_gene: TRBJ2-5
v_gene: TRBV27

CDR3nt: TGTGCCAGCAGCGCAACCACTAGTTCCTACGAGCAGTACTTC
CDR3aa: CASSATTSSYEQYF
d_gene: -
abundance: -
j_gene: TRBJ2-7
v_gene: TRBV9

CDR3nt: TGTGCCAGCAACCTGGGGCTTACGGTGGGCTATGGCTACACCTTC
CDR3aa: CASNLGLTVGYGYTF
d_gene: -
abundance: few
j_gene: TRBJ1-2
v_gene: TRBV2

CDR3nt: TGTGCCAGTAGTATGGGGGACGCCTATAGCAATCAGCCCCAGCATTTT
CDR3aa: CASSMGDAYSNQPQHF
d_gene: -
abundance: -
j_gene: TRBJ1-5
v_gene: TRBV19

CDR3nt: TGTGCCAGCAGTTTAGTGGGAACACCAGGTGATGGCTACACCTTC
CDR3aa: CASSLVGTPGDGYTF
d_gene: -
abundance: -
j_gene: TRBJ1-2
v_gene: TRBV28

CDR3nt: TGTGCCAGCAGCTTACTCTACACTAGCAATCAGCCCCAGCATTTT
CDR3aa: CASSLLYTSNQPQHF
d_gene: -
abundance: few
j_gene: TRBJ1-5
v_gene: TRBV7-2

CDR3nt: TGTGCCAGCAGCCAAGCAGGGACTAGCCTCTACAATGAGCAGTTCTTC
CDR3aa: CASSQAGTSLYNEQFF
d_gene: TRBD2
abundance: -
j_gene: TRBJ2-1
v_gene: TRBV14

CDR3nt: TGTGCCAGCAGTTACGGGGCTAGCGGGATAGTTGAGCAGTTCTTC
CDR3aa: CASSYGASGIVEQFF
d_gene: TRBD2
abundance: -
j_gene: TRBJ2-1
v_gene: TRBV6-5

CDR3nt: TGTGCCAGTTCCCCCGGGACAGGGACCGTTTGGCCCCAGCATTTT
CDR3aa: CASSPGTGTVWPQHF
d_gene: TRBD1
abundance: -
j_gene: TRBJ1-5
v_gene: TRBV6-1

CDR3nt: TGTGCCAGCAGCATGGGGGGGGCGTATGGCTACACCTTC
CDR3aa: CASSMGGAYGYTF
d_gene: -
abundance: -
j_gene: TRBJ1-2
v_gene: TRBV28

CDR3nt: TGTGCCAGCAGCTTAGTAGGGACAGGGTACTACGAGCAGTACTTC
CDR3aa: CASSLVGTGYYEQYF
d_gene: TRBD1
abundance: -
j_gene: TRBJ2-7
v_gene: TRBV7-2

CDR3nt: TGCGCCAGCAGGCGGACCGGGACTGAACTTAATGAGCAGTTCTTC
CDR3aa: CASRRTGTELNEQFF
d_gene: -
abundance: once
j_gene: TRBJ2-1
v_gene: TRBV5-1

CDR3nt: TGTGCCAGCTCCCCGACTAGCGGGAGCTACAATGAGCAGTTCTTC
CDR3aa: CASSPTSGSYNEQFF
d_gene: TRBD2
abundance: -
j_gene: TRBJ2-1
v_gene: TRBV18

CDR3nt: TGTGCCAGCAAGGGGGCGCTGAACACTGAAGCTTTCTTT
CDR3aa: CASKGALNTEAFF
d_gene: TRBD1
abundance: -
j_gene: TRBJ1-1
v_gene: TRBV6-5

CDR3nt: TGTGCCAGCTACGGGGAGAGGACTGGAAACACCATATATTTT
CDR3aa: CASYGERTGNTIYF
d_gene: -
abundance: -
j_gene: TRBJ1-3
v_gene: TRBV27

CDR3nt: TGTGCCAGCAGCTCCGATAGCGGGAGCTCCTACAATGAGCAGTTCTTC
CDR3aa: CASSSDSGSSYNEQFF
d_gene: TRBD2
abundance: -
j_gene: TRBJ2-1
v_gene: TRBV11-2

CDR3nt: TGTGCCAGTAGTACCCCGGGACTAGCAGCCGAGCAGTACTTC
CDR3aa: CASSTPGLAAEQYF
d_gene: TRBD2
abundance: many
j_gene: TRBJ2-7
v_gene: TRBV19

CDR3nt: TGCGCCAGCAGCCAAGTGGCAGATACGCAGTATTTT
CDR3aa: CASSQVADTQYF
d_gene: -
abundance: few
j_gene: TRBJ2-3
v_gene: TRBV4-1

CDR3nt: TGTGCCAGCGGGACTAACATCCACAATGAGCAGTTCTTC
CDR3aa: CASGTNIHNEQFF
d_gene: TRBD2
abundance: -
j_gene: TRBJ2-1
v_gene: TRBV19

CDR3nt: TGTGCCAGCAGCTTAGAGGGCTCCGGGAGGGCCTACACAGATACGCAGTATTTT
CDR3aa: CASSLEGSGRAYTDTQYF
d_gene: TRBD2
abundance: -
j_gene: TRBJ2-3
v_gene: TRBV7-2

CDR3nt: TGCAGCGTTGCCGGGGGCGTACAAAGCTCCTACAATGAGCAGTTCTTC
CDR3aa: CSVAGGVQSSYNEQFF
d_gene: -
abundance: -
j_gene: TRBJ2-1
v_gene: TRBV29-1

CDR3nt: TGTGCCAGCTCTCCGGACAGACAGAATGAAAAACTGTTTTTT
CDR3aa: CASSPDRQNEKLFF
d_gene: -
abundance: -
j_gene: TRBJ1-4
v_gene: TRBV18

CDR3nt: TGTGCCAGCAGCTCCGGGACTAGCGGGAGCACAGATACGCAGTATTTT
CDR3aa: CASSSGTSGSTDTQYF
d_gene: TRBD2
abundance: -
j_gene: TRBJ2-3
v_gene: TRBV5-8

CDR3nt: TGTGCCTGGAGTACGTTGCAGGCCGGGAATGAAAAACTGTTTTTT
CDR3aa: CAWSTLQAGNEKLFF
d_gene: -
abundance: -
j_gene: TRBJ1-4
v_gene: TRBV30

CDR3nt: TGTGCCAGCAGCCTTGGACTAGCGGGAGGGCCGACAGATACGCAGTATTTT
CDR3aa: CASSLGLAGGPTDTQYF
d_gene: TRBD2
abundance: few
j_gene: TRBJ2-3
v_gene: TRBV13

CDR3nt: TGTGCCAGCTCGCCCGGGGAGGGCGAGCAGTACTTC
CDR3aa: CASSPGEGEQYF
d_gene: TRBD2
abundance: -
j_gene: TRBJ2-7
v_gene: TRBV18

CDR3nt: TGCAGCGCCAAAAGTAGCTATGAGCAGTTCTTC
CDR3aa: CSAKSSYEQFF
d_gene: -
abundance: -
j_gene: TRBJ2-1
v_gene: TRBV29-1

CDR3nt: TGTGCCAGCAGCTTAGGGGCCTACGAGCAGTACTTC
CDR3aa: CASSLGAYEQYF
d_gene: -
abundance: few
j_gene: TRBJ2-7
v_gene: TRBV7-8

CDR3nt: TGTGCCAGCAGCAAATGGGCTCCGGGAGGGAATAGGAGCAATCAGCCCCAGCATTTT
CDR3aa: CASSKWAPGGNRSNQPQHF
d_gene: -
abundance: -
j_gene: TRBJ1-5
v_gene: TRBV21-1

CDR3nt: TGTGCCAGCAGCGTAGGCGGTTTTGGGGCCAACGTCCTGACTTTC
CDR3aa: CASSVGGFGANVLTF
d_gene: -
abundance: once
j_gene: TRBJ2-6
v_gene: TRBV9

CDR3nt: TGTGCCAGCTTCCCTGGCCTTAGGACTGAAGCTTTCTTT
CDR3aa: CASFPGLRTEAFF
d_gene: -
abundance: -
j_gene: TRBJ1-1
v_gene: TRBV2

CDR3nt: TGTGCCAGCAGTGAGTCAGCGGGAGGAGCGGGTGAGCAGTTCTTC
CDR3aa: CASSESAGGAGEQFF
d_gene: TRBD2
abundance: few
j_gene: TRBJ2-1
v_gene: TRBV6-4

CDR3nt: TGCGCCAGCAGCCCCCTCGCTAGCGGAAGTCAAGAGACCCAGTACTTC
CDR3aa: CASSPLASGSQETQYF
d_gene: TRBD2
abundance: -
j_gene: TRBJ2-5
v_gene: TRBV5-1

CDR3nt: TGTGCCAGCAGCGTAGGGGTCACCGGGGAGCTGTTTTTT
CDR3aa: CASSVGVTGELFF
d_gene: -
abundance: -
j_gene: TRBJ2-2
v_gene: TRBV9

CDR3nt: TGTGCCAGCAGCCCTCTCAATTACAGGGTTATCTCCTACGAGCAGTACTTC
CDR3aa: CASSPLNYRVISYEQYF
d_gene: -
abundance: -
j_gene: TRBJ2-7
v_gene: TRBV14

CDR3nt: TGTGCCTGGAGTGTTACACCCTACGAGCAGTACTTC
CDR3aa: CAWSVTPYEQYF
d_gene: -
abundance: many
j_gene: TRBJ2-7
v_gene: TRBV30

CDR3nt: TGTGCCACCAGCGTTCGACTAGCGGGAGGCTTCGATGAGCAGTTCTTC
CDR3aa: CATSVRLAGGFDEQFF
d_gene: TRBD2
abundance: -
j_gene: TRBJ2-1
v_gene: TRBV15

CDR3nt: TGTGCCAGTAGCCTCGCTCTAGCGGGAGACCCGCGCGAGCAGTACTTC
CDR3aa: CASSLALAGDPREQYF
d_gene: TRBD2
abundance: -
j_gene: TRBJ2-7
v_gene: TRBV19

CDR3nt: TGTGCCAGCAGTCCGGGGGGGAGGGATCAAGAGACCCAGTACTTC
CDR3aa: CASSPGGRDQETQYF
d_gene: TRBD2
abundance: -
j_gene: TRBJ2-5
v_gene: TRBV28

CDR3nt: TGTGCCAGCGGGGAAGGAGGGAGCTCCTACGAGCAGTACTTC
CDR3aa: CASGEGGSSYEQYF
d_gene: -
abundance: -
j_gene: TRBJ2-7
v_gene: TRBV7-9

CDR3nt: TGCGCCAGCAGCCACCTGACAGGGTCCTACGAGCAGTACTTC
CDR3aa: CASSHLTGSYEQYF
d_gene: TRBD1
abundance: -
j_gene: TRBJ2-7
v_gene: TRBV4-3

CDR3nt: TGTGCCAGCAGCCGCGACAGCCCTTCCTACGAGCAGTACTTC
CDR3aa: CASSRDSPSYEQYF
d_gene: -
abundance: -
j_gene: TRBJ2-7
v_gene: TRBV11-1

CDR3nt: TGTGCCAGCTCACCAAACAGCCTCGGGGGGGAAGGCGAAAAACTGTTTTTT
CDR3aa: CASSPNSLGGEGEKLFF
d_gene: -
abundance: few
j_gene: TRBJ1-4
v_gene: TRBV18

CDR3nt: TGTGCCAGCAGTCACCTAACCAATGAGCAGTTCTTC
CDR3aa: CASSHLTNEQFF
d_gene: -
abundance: -
j_gene: TRBJ2-1
v_gene: TRBV28

CDR3nt: TGTGCCAGCAGCGTAGGACAGGGATGGACCGGGGAGCTGTTTTTT
CDR3aa: CASSVGQGWTGELFF
d_gene: TRBD1
abundance: -
j_gene: TRBJ2-2
v_gene: TRBV9

CDR3nt: TGTGCCAGCTCACGAAACAACCTAGACAGGGACGAGCAGTACTTC
CDR3aa: CASSRNNLDRDEQYF
d_gene: TRBD1
abundance: -
j_gene: TRBJ2-7
v_gene: TRBV18

CDR3nt: TGTGCCAGCAGCAGCAGGGATGCTTTCCACAATGAGCAGTTCTTC
CDR3aa: CASSSRDAFHNEQFF
d_gene: -
abundance: few
j_gene: TRBJ2-1
v_gene: TRBV21-1

CDR3nt: TGTGCCAGCAGTTCGCAGGGGACAGGGGAAGAGACCCAGTACTTC
CDR3aa: CASSSQGTGEETQYF
d_gene: TRBD1
abundance: -
j_gene: TRBJ2-5
v_gene: TRBV2